These 15 T cell receptor beta chains originate from one sample sequenced in a study of shared clonotypes between healthy human individuals. TCRdb's table, derived via immunoSEQ multiplex PCR, lists solely in-frame clones and lacks some. The table records about 2.1 million clones, 80% to 95% of them present only once. Naive CD8 isolation took CD45RO-negative cells positively selected for CCR7 and excluded terminally differentiated effector memory CD45RA+ cells. The sample consisted of naive CD8+ T cells from PBMCs. Receptors were obtained from a man aged 18 to 30 in good health. Some clones in this sample may be carry-over from other donors' samples.

The chain couples TRBV7-9 to TRBJ1-2, with TRBD1 matching 10 bases. Germline CDR1 and CDR2: SEHNR and FQNEAQ (reference sequence). The CDR3 is 18 amino acids. The J segment lost 2 bases and the V segment lost 1 base, leaving 10 bases of the junction unmatched. CDR3 in amino acids: CASSLGPGTGDGNYGYTF. As DNA, the CDR3 is TGTGCCAGCAGCTTAGGGCCCGGGACAGGGGATGGGAACTATGGCTACACCTTC.

The chain carries TRBV25-1 and TRBJ2-3, with unresolved D. V lost 5 bases and J 0 bases, leaving 12 bases between the germline ends. The CDR3 loop spans 15 amino acids. Germline values: CDR1 MGHDK, CDR2 SYGVNS. The CDR3 reads CASSLGGRSTDTQYF. The DNA for the CDR3 is TGTGCCAGCAGTCTGGGCGGTCGGAGCACAGATACGCAGTATTTT.

V and J are TRBV13 and TRBJ2-4; D is uncertain. The germline V and J ends were trimmed by 0 bases and 5 bases, with 11 bases remaining between them. Germline lookup yields CDR1 PRHDT and CDR2 FYEKMQ (reference sequence). This CDR3 has 15 residues. CDR3 residues: CASSLGKGHQNIQYF. The CDR3 region has the DNA TGTGCCAGCAGCTTAGGTAAAGGCCATCAAAACATTCAGTACTTC.

This chain links TRBV28 with TRBJ1-5; TRBD1 matches at 7 bases. Germline V gene lookup returns CDR1 MDHEN and CDR2 SYDVKM. The trim removed 4 bases at V and 7 bases at J, leaving 10 bases unmatched. The CDR3 loop spans 15 amino acids. The CDR3 loop reads CASSSEDRAEQPQHF. CDR3 coding DNA: TGTGCCAGCAGTTCAGAAGACAGGGCGGAACAGCCCCAGCATTTT.

This clone was recorded only once. The J gene is TRBJ2-7, the V gene TRBV27; TRBD1 is a possible D gene (7 bases). V lost 4 bases, J lost 2 bases, and 12 bases lay in between. From germline, CDR1 is MNHEY and CDR2 SMNVEV (reference sequence). The CDR3 contains 14 residues. CDR3 protein: CASSSGGTAYEQYF. The CDR3 region has the DNA TGTGCCAGCAGTTCCGGAGGGACAGCCTACGAGCAGTACTTC.

The CDR3 DNA sequence: TGTGCCAGCAGTTTATATCGGGAGGCCCGCGAGCAGTACTTC. Translation gives CASSLYREAREQYF. The chain couples TRBV27 to TRBJ2-7; TRBD2 aligns across 7 bases. The V and J ends lost 1 base and 6 bases, in that order; junction bases with no gene match: 6. The CDR3 length is 14 residues. Germline CDR1 reads MNHEY; CDR2 reads SMNVEV (reference sequence).

The V gene is TRBV5-4, the J gene TRBJ2-3; 9 bases align to TRBD2. The germline CDR1 and CDR2 sequences are SGHNT and YYREEE (reference sequence). The V gene end was trimmed by 0 bases and the J gene end by 2 bases; junction bases not matched to a gene: 16. This CDR3 is 20 amino acids long. CDR3 nucleotide sequence: TGTGCCAGCAGCTTGGGAGGCAGGAGCGGGAGGCCTGGGTCCACAGATACGCAGTATTTT. The encoded protein is CASSLGGRSGRPGSTDTQYF. The full variable domain, in which reference TRBV5-4 and TRBJ2-3 provide the parts outside the CDR3, is ETGVTQSPTHLIKTRGQQVTLRCSSQSGHNTVSWYQQALGQGPQFIFQYYREEENGRGNFPPRFSGLQFPNYSSELNVNALELDDSALYLCASSLGGRSGRPGSTDTQYFGPGTRLTVL.

V usage is TRBV4-1 and J usage is TRBJ2-3; D remains unclear. V gave up 3 bases and J gave up 4 bases, with 14 bases separating them. Looked up from germline, CDR1 is MGHRA and CDR2 is YSYEKL. This CDR3 is built from 15 residues. CDR3 protein: CASSHGGDRADTQYF. CDR3 nucleotide sequence: TGCGCCAGCAGCCATGGCGGAGATAGGGCAGATACGCAGTATTTT.

This chain uses TRBV7-9 with TRBJ2-5; 8 nucleotides agree with TRBD2. V was clipped by 5 bases and J by 3 bases; unmatched bases: 8. The CDR3 loop spans 15 amino acids. Per the germline V gene, CDR1 is SEHNR and CDR2 is FQNEAQ (reference sequence). CDR3 in amino acids: CASSPPGTSKETQYF. CDR3 nucleotide sequence: TGTGCCAGCAGCCCCCCCGGGACTAGTAAAGAGACCCAGTACTTC. The full variable domain, its missing parts supplied by reference TRBV7-9 and TRBJ2-5, is DTGVSQNPRHKITKRGQNVTFRCDPISEHNRLYWYRQTLGQGPEFLTYFQNEAQLEKSRLLSDRFSAERPKGSFSTLEIQRTEQGDSAMYLCASSPPGTSKETQYFGPGTRLLVL.

This clone is a singleton in its sample. The CDR3 protein is CATSRERSPISLGNTIYF. The CDR3 DNA reads as TGTGCCACCAGCAGAGAACGGTCACCTATCTCTCTGGGAAACACCATATATTTT. The V and J genes are TRBV15 and TRBJ1-3; unclear D gene. This CDR3 comprises 18 residues. V lost 0 bases, J lost 4 bases, and 19 bases lay in between. Germline V gene data show CDR1 as LNHNV and CDR2 as YYDKDF (reference sequence).

The rearrangement links TRBV7-9 to TRBJ1-2; possibly TRBD1 for D (6 bases). The CDR3 loop spans 15 amino acids. Trimming stripped 5 bases from V and 3 bases from J, with 16 bases between. Germline CDR1 and CDR2: SEHNR and FQNEAQ (reference sequence). The CDR3 reads CASSLHRELDYGYTF. For the CDR3, the DNA is TGTGCCAGCAGCCTCCACAGGGAGCTGGACTATGGCTACACCTTC.

The CDR3 region is CASSFKGRGDEKLFF. The CDR3 bases are TGTGCCAGCAGTTTCAAGGGCAGGGGAGATGAAAAACTGTTTTTT. This sequence joins TRBV27 and TRBJ1-4; possible D gene TRBD1, 6 bases. From germline, CDR1 is MNHEY and CDR2 SMNVEV (reference sequence). V was clipped by 3 bases and J by 6 bases, with 14 bases between them. The CDR3 is made up of 15 amino acids.

The chain links TRBV27 to TRBJ2-7, with 9 bases matching TRBD2. CDR1 MNHEY and CDR2 SMNVEV come from the germline V gene (reference sequence). The V gene end was trimmed by 1 base and the J gene end by 3 bases; junction bases not matched to a gene: 4. The CDR3 has 15 residues. The CDR3 nucleotides are TGTGCCAGCAGTTTATTCGCGGGAGGGCTCTACGAGCAGTACTTC. This sequence encodes CASSLFAGGLYEQYF.

The rearrangement uses TRBV28 and TRBJ2-4; no clear D gene. This CDR3 comprises 16 residues. The germline V gene has CDR1 MDHEN and CDR2 SYDVKM. V dropped 6 bases and J dropped 6 bases, with 21 bases sitting between them. The CDR3 DNA reads as TGTGCCAGCAGCTTCGACCGGGTCTCATTTGGAAACATTCAGTACTTC. Translated, it gives CASSFDRVSFGNIQYF.

J is TRBJ2-5 and V is TRBV7-3, with a tentative D call TRBD2 (5 bases). The CDR3 extends over 13 amino acids. Trimming stripped 5 bases from V and 1 base from J, with 8 bases between. Germline V CDR1 and CDR2: SGHTA, FQGTGA. The CDR3 sequence is CASSPGIQETQYF. The CDR3 region has the DNA TGTGCCAGCAGCCCGGGGATCCAAGAGACCCAGTACTTC.